A single sample gave rise to the 14 T cell receptor beta chains below, sequenced in a study of patients and donors after allogeneic stem cell transplantation. TCRdb re-called the RT-PCR reads through MiXCR, storing one row per CDR3 protein. The data contain 90,000 to 130,000 distinct CDR3 sequences, about a third of them singletons. What was sequenced was blood, either unsorted or a sorted T cell fraction (not recorded which). The receptors were sampled from a human donor who was either an allogeneic HSCT recipient or a stem cell or donor lymphocyte infusion donor (not recorded which). It is not recorded whose cells these are; they may come from a transplant donor.

The genes are TRBV7-9 and TRBJ1-1, with 11 bases that match TRBD1. The trim removed 5 bases at V and 13 bases at J, leaving 9 bases unmatched. CDR3 length equals 13 residues. CDR1 and CDR2 from the germline V gene are SEHNR and FQNEAQ (reference sequence). The CDR3 DNA reads as TGTGCCAGCAGCCCACGGACAGGGGGCGCGGTTTTCTTT. It yields the protein CASSPRTGGAVFF.

V usage is TRBV5-5 and J usage is TRBJ1-3; no reliable D call. Per the germline V gene, CDR1 is SGHKS and CDR2 is YYEKEE (reference sequence). The CDR3 consists of 16 residues. V lost 1 base, J lost 0 bases, and 11 bases lay in between. CDR3 nucleotides: TGTGCCAGCAGCTTGTGGCAGCAGAGCTCTGGAAACACCATATATTTT. This gives the protein CASSLWQQSSGNTIYF.

There are a few counts of this clonotype. CDR3 nucleotides: TGTGCCAGCAGCTTGGCTAGGAGGGCAGATACGCAGTATTTT. Protein: CASSLARRADTQYF. The chain links TRBV5-6 to TRBJ2-3, with D possibly matching TRBD2 (6 bases). Trimming took 0 bases from V and 4 from J, leaving 9 bases between them. The CDR3 length is 14 residues. CDR1 is SGHDT, CDR2 YYEEEE, per germline.

This chain uses TRBV3-1 with TRBJ2-5; 13 nucleotides match TRBD2. Germline-derived CDR1 and CDR2 are LGHDT and YNNKEL (reference sequence). The CDR3 extends over 16 amino acids. J lost 2 bases, V lost 4 bases, and 4 bases had no gene match. The CDR3 loop reads CASSRRTSGRQETQYF. CDR3 DNA: TGTGCCAGCAGCCGCCGGACTAGCGGGAGACAAGAGACCCAGTACTTC.

This clonotype was observed a few times. The chain recombines TRBV7-2 with TRBJ2-1; 7 bases agree with TRBD2. The V segment lost 5 bases and the J segment 3 bases; nucleotides outside the gene matches: 10. The CDR3 is made up of 16 amino acids. Germline values: CDR1 SGHTA, CDR2 FQGNSA. CDR3 sequence reads: CASSPVWTSFYNEQFF. CDR3 nucleotide sequence: TGTGCCAGCAGCCCTGTTTGGACTAGTTTCTACAATGAGCAGTTCTTC.

This sequence joins TRBV5-1 and TRBJ1-6; 9 bases fit TRBD1. Germline CDR1 is SGHRS and CDR2 is YFSETQ. Trimming took 0 bases from V and 8 from J; bases not matched to a gene: 6. CDR3 length equals 16 residues. CDR3 in amino acids: CASSLGTGTGHSPLHF. CDR3 nucleotide sequence: TGCGCCAGCAGCTTGGGAACCGGGACAGGGCATTCACCCCTCCACTTT.

The chain joins TRBV5-1 to TRBJ2-1, with D possibly TRBD2 on 5 matching bases. There are 11 residues in the CDR3. CDR1 SGHRS and CDR2 YFSETQ come from the germline V gene. Trimming left V 9 bases short and J 4 bases short, with 8 bases between. The CDR3 DNA reads TGCGCCATAAGCGGATACAATGAGCAGTTCTTC. It specifies CAISGYNEQFF. The full variable domain, rest sourced from reference TRBV5-1 and TRBJ2-1, is KAGVTQTPRYLIKTRGQQVTLSCSPISGHRSVSWYQQTPGQGLQFLFEYFSETQRNKGNFPGRFSGRQFSNSRSEMNVSTLELGDSALYLCAISGYNEQFFGPGTRLTVL.

This clonotype was counted between two and nine times. J is TRBJ2-5 and V is TRBV7-9; D ambiguous. With 8 bases removed from V and 1 base from J, the gap between germline ends came to 5 bases. CDR1 SEHNR and CDR2 FQNEAQ come from the germline V gene (reference sequence). There are 11 residues in the CDR3. This chain's CDR3 is CASSPQETQYF. CDR3 in DNA: TGTGCCAGCTCACCCCAAGAGACCCAGTACTTC.

This clonotype was recorded at least ten times. The rearrangement joins TRBV29-1 to TRBJ1-3; D call uncertain. The CDR3 spans 15 residues. The V and J ends lost 0 bases and 0 bases respectively, with 9 bases between them. Looked up from germline, CDR1 is SQVTM and CDR2 is ANQGSEA. Here the CDR3 reads CSVEEPGHSGNTIYF. CDR3 DNA sequence: TGCAGCGTTGAAGAACCTGGCCACTCTGGAAACACCATATATTTT.

J is TRBJ2-7 and V is TRBV15; D not resolved. CDR1 is LNHNV and CDR2 is YYDKDF in the germline V gene (reference sequence). V gave up 3 bases and J gave up 2 bases, with 5 bases separating them. The CDR3 is made up of 12 amino acids. The CDR3 nucleotides are TGTGCCACCAGCAGTCCCCCCTACGAGCAGTACTTC. As protein: CATSSPPYEQYF.

The sample holds many counts of this clonotype. This sequence joins TRBV29-1 and TRBJ1-2; a possible D gene is TRBD1 (6 bases). The V gene's germline CDR1 is SQVTM and CDR2 ANQGSEA. V gave up 7 bases and J gave up 1 base, with 10 bases separating them. This CDR3 comprises 12 residues. Here the CDR3 DNA reads TGCAGCGCTGACAGGAATAACTATGGCTACACCTTC. Translation: CSADRNNYGYTF. The full variable domain, rest sourced from reference TRBV29-1 and TRBJ1-2, is SAVISQKPSRDICQRGTSLTIQCQVDSQVTMMFWYRQQPGQSLTLIATANQGSEATYESGFVIDKFPISRPNLTFSTLTVSNMSPEDSSIYLCSADRNNYGYTFGSGTRLTVV.

This clonotype was counted between two and nine times. The V call is TRBV4-2, the J call TRBJ1-6; no clear D. With 4 bases removed from V and 8 bases from J, the gap between germline ends came to 21 bases. The CDR3 has 17 amino acids. In germline, CDR1 is LGHNA, CDR2 YNFKEQ. The CDR3 here is CASSREPQDRAYSPLHF. CDR3 bases: TGTGCCAGCAGCCGAGAACCTCAGGACCGGGCCTATTCACCCCTCCACTTT.

The gene calls are TRBV29-1 and TRBJ1-1; no firm D call. Deletions cut 5 bases from V and 5 bases from J, with 6 bases between. This CDR3 region has 10 residues. CDR1 is SQVTM, CDR2 ANQGSEA, per germline. CDR3 bases: TGCAGCGTTAAGGTAACTGAAGCTTTCTTT. Translated: CSVKVTEAFF.

The genes are TRBV12-3 or TRBV12-4 and TRBJ2-2, with 7 nucleotides matching TRBD2. With 6 bases clipped from V and 6 bases from J, the junction kept 10 bases outside the gene matches. This CDR3 is built from 15 residues. In DNA, the CDR3 is TGTGCCAGCAGCCCTGGGGCCGGGAGGCCCGGGGAGCTGTTTTTT. Its protein is CASSPGAGRPGELFF.